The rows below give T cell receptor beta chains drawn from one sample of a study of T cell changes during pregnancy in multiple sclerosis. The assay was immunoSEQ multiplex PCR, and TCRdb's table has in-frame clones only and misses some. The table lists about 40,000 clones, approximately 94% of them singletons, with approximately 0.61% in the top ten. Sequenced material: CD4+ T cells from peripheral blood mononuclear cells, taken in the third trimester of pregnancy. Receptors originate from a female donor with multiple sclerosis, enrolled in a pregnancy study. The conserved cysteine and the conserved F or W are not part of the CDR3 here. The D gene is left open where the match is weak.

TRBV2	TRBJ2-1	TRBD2	ASSDGAGLGSYNEQF
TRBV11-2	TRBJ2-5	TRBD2	ASSLVRERLETQY
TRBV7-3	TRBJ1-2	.	ASSQDSSSNYGYT
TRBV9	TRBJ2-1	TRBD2	ASSAAWAGGGADEQF
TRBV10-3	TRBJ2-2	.	AIKQPNTGELF
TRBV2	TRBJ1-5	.	ASTFDWGDQLQH
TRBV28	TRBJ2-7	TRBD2	ASSLASGRYEQY
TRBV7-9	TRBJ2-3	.	ASSPRGPDTQY
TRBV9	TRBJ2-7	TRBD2	ASSVDVAGGYEQY
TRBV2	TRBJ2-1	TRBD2	ASKSSSGPYNEQF